This is a list of T cell receptor beta chains from one sample in a study of T-cell memory formation after mild COVID-19. MiXCR, run by TCRdb on the 5' RACE reads, gives a single entry per CDR3 protein. Here the sample spans around 320,000 distinct CDR3 sequences, 19% being singletons. The sample taken for sequencing was PBMCs or a T cell subset sorted from them (not recorded which). The receptors shown here come from a man between 18 and 35 years old who had mild COVID-19 (a few samples of this study predate the infection). Cell type and time point are not known. The conserved cysteine and the conserved F or W are not part of the CDR3 here.

TRBV30	AWSVPGQLQETQY
TRBV5-1	ASSLGAAADTQY
TRBV9	ASSIRGSGANVLT
TRBV27	ASSLSMTDGYT
TRBV7-9	ASSSALAGGGDTQY
TRBV4-3	ASSQDRGLNIQY
TRBV7-9	ASSSQGSRSPLH
TRBV30	AWSVQGAETQY
TRBV7-2	ASRTGIGTEAF
TRBV7-6	ASGLGHTGELF
TRBV7-2	ASSLASFRGETQY
TRBV20-1	SARGASATNEKLF
TRBV7-6	ASSSPVTRGETQY
TRBV9	ASSVQFGDTQY
TRBV20-1	SPAKGSPAPRGTDTQY
TRBV30	AWSSDATEAF
TRBV20-1	SARGYSGSYNEQF
TRBV18	ASSPRVDEAF
TRBV5-1	ASSNQINTEAF
TRBV4-1	ASSQRGSLKMEQF
TRBV7-6	ASATGQSNQPQH
TRBV5-1	ASSGGDRTLSYEQY
TRBV5-6	ASSLTGVETQY
TRBV12-3/TRBV12-4	ASSPIDRDQPQH
TRBV5-1	ASSLDGGRINYGYT
TRBV6-5	ASRPTGYTGELF
TRBV7-6	ASSPQYNEQF